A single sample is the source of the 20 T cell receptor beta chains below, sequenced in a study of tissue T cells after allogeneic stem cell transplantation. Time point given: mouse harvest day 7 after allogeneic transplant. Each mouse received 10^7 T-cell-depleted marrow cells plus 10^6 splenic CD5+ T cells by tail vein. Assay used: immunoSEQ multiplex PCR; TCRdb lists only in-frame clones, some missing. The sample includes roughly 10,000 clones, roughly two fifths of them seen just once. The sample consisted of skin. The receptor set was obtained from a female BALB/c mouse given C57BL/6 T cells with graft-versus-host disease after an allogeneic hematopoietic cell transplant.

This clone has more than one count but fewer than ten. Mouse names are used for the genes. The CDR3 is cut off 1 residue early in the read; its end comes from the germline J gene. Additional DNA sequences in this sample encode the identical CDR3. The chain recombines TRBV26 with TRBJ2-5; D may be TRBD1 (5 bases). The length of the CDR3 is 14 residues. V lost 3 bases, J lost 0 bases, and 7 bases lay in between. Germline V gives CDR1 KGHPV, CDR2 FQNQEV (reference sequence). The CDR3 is CASSLQGNQDTQYF. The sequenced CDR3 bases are TGTGCCAGCAGTCTCCAGGGTAACCAAGACACCCAGTAC.

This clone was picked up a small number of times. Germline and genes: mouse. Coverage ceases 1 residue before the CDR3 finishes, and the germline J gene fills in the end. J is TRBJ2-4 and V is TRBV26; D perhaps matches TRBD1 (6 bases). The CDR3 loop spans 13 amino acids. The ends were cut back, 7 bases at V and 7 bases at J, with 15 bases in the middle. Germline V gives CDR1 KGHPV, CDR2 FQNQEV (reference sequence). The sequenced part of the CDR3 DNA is TGTGCCAGCACCCGGACAGAAAGGGACACCTTGTAC. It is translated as CASTRTERDTLY. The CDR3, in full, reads CASTRTERDTLYF.

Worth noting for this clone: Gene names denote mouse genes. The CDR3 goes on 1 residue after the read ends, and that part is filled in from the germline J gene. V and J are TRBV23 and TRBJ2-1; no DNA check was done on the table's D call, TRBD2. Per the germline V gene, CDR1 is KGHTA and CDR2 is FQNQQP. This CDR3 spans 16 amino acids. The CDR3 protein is CSSSQSGLGGRAEQFF. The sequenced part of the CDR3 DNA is TGCTCCAGCAGTCAATCCGGGCTGGGGGGGAGAGCTGAGCAGTTC.

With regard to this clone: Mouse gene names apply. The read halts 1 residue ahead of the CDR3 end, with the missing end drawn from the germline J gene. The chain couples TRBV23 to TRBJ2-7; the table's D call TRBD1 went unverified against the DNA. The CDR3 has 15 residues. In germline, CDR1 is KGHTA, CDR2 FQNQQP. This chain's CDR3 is CSSSQSTGGSYEQYF. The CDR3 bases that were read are TGCTCCAGCAGTCAATCGACAGGGGGCTCCTATGAACAGTAC.

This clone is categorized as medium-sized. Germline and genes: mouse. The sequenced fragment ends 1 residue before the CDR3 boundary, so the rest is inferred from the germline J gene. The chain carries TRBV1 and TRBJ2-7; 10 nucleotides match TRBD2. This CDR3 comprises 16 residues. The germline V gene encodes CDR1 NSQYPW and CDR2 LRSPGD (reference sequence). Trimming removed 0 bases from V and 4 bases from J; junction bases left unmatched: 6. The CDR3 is CTCSADPPTGGYEQYF. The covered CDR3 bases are TGCACCTGCAGTGCAGACCCCCCGACTGGGGGGTATGAACAGTAC.

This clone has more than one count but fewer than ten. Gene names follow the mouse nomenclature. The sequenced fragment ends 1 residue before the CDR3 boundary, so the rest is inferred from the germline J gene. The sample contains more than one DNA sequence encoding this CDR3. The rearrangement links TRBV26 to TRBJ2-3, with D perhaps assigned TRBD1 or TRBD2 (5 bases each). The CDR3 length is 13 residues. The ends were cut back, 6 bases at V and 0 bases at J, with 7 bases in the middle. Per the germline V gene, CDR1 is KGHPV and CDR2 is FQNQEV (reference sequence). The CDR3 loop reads CASRRDSAETLYF. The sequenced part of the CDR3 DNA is TGTGCCAGCAGGCGGGACAGTGCAGAAACGCTGTAT.

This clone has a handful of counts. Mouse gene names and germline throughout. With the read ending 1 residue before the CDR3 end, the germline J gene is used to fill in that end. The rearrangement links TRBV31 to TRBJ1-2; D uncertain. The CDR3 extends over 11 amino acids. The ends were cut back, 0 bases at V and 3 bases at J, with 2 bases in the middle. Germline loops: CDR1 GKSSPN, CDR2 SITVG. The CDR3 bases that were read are TGTGCCTGGAGTCTAGACTCCGACTACACC. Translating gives CAWSLDSDYT. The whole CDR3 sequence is CAWSLDSDYTF.

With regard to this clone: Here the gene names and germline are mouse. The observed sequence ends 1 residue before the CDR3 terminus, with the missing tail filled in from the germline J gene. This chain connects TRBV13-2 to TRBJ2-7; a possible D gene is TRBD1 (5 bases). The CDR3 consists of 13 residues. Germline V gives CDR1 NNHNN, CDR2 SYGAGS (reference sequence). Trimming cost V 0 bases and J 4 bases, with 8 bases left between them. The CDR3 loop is CASGDADIYEQYF. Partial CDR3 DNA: TGTGCCAGCGGTGATGCGGACATTTATGAACAGTAC.

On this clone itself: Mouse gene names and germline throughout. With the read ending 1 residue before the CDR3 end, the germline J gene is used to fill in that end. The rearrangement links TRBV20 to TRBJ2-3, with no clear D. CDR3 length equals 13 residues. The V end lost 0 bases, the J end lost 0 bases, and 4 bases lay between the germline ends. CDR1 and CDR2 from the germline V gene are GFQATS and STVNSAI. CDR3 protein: CGARDASAETLYF. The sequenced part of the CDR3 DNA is TGTGGTGCTAGGGACGCTAGTGCAGAAACGCTGTAT.

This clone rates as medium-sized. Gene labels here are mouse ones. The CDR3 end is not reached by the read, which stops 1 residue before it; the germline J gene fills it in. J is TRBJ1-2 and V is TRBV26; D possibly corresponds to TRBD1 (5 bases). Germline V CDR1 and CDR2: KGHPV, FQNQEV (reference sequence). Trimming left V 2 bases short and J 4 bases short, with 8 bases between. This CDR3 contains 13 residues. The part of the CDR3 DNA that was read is TGTGCCAGCAGTCTGGGGGGGGGCTCCGACTACACC. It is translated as CASSLGGGSDYT. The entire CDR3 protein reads CASSLGGGSDYTF.

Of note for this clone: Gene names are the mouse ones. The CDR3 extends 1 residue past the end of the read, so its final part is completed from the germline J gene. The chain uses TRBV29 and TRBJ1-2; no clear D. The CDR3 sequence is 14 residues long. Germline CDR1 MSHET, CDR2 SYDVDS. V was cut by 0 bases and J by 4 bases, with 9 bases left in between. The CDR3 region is CASSLSRVRSDYTF. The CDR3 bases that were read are TGTGCTAGCAGTTTATCAAGGGTTCGCTCCGACTACACC.

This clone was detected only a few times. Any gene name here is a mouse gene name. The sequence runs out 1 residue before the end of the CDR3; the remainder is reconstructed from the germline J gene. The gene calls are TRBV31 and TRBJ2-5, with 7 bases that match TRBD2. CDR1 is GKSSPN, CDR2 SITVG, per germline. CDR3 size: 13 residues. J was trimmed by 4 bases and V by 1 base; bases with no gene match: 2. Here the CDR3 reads CAWSPLGEDTQYF. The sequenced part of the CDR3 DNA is TGTGCCTGGAGTCCCCTGGGGGAAGACACCCAGTAC.

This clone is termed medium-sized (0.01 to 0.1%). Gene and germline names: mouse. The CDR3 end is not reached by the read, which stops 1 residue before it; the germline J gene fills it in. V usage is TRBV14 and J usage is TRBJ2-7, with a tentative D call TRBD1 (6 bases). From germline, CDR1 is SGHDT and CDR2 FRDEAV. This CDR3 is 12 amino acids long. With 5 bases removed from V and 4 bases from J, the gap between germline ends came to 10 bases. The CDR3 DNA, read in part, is TGTGCCAGCAGACTCACAGGGTATGAACAGTAC. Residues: CASRLTGYEQY. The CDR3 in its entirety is CASRLTGYEQYF.

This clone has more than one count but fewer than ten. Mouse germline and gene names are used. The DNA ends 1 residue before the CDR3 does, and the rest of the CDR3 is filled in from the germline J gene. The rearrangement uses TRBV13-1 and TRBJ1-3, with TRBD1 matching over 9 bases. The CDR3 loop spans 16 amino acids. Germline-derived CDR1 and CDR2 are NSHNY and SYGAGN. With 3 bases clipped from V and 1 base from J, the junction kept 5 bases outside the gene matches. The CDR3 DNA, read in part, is TGTGCCAGCAGTGGGGGGACAGGGCGATCTGGAAATACGCTCTAT. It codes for CASSGGTGRSGNTLY. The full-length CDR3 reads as CASSGGTGRSGNTLYF.

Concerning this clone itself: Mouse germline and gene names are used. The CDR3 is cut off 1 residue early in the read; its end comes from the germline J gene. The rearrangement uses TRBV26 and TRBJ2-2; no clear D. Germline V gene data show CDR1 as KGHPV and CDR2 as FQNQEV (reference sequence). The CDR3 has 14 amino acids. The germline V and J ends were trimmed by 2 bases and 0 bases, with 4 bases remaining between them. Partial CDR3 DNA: TGTGCCAGCAGTCTGCGGTCAAACACCGGGCAGCTCTAC. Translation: CASSLRSNTGQLY. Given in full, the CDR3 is CASSLRSNTGQLYF.

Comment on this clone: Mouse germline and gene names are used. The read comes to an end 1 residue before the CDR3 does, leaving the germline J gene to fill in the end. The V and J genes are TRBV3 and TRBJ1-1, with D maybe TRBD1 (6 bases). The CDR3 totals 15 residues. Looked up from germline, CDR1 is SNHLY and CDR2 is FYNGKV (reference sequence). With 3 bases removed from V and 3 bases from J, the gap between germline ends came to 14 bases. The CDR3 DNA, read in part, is TGTGCCAGCAGCTTTATGGGGGCGCCGGACACAGAAGTCTTC. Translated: CASSFMGAPDTEVF. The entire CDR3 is CASSFMGAPDTEVFF.

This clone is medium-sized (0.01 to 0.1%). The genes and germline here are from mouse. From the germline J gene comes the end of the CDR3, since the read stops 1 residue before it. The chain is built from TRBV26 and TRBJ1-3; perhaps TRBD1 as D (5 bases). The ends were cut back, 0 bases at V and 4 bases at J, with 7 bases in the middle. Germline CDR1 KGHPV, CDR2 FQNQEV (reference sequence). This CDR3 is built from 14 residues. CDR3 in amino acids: CASSLSNRGNTLYF. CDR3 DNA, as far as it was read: TGTGCCAGCAGTCTGTCGAACAGGGGAAATACGCTCTAT.

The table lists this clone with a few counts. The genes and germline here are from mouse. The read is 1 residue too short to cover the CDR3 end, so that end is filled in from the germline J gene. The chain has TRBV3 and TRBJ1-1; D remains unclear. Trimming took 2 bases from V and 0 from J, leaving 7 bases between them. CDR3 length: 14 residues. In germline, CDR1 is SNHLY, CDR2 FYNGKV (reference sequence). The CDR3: CASSLKHANTEVFF. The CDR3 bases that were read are TGTGCCAGCAGCTTAAAACATGCAAACACAGAAGTCTTC.

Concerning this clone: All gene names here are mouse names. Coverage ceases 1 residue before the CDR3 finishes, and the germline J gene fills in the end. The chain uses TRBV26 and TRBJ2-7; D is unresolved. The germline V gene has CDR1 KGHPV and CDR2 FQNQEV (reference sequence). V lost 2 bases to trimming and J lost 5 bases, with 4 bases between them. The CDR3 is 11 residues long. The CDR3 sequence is CASSLGDEQYF. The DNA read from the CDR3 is TGTGCCAGCAGTCTGGGGGATGAACAGTAC.

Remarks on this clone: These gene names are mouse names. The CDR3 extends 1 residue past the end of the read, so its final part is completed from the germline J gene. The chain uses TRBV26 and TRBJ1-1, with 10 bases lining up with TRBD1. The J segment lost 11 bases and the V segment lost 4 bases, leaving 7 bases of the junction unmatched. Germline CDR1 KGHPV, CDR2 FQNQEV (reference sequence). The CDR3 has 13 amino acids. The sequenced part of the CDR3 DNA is TGTGCCAGCAGTCGCTCGGGACAGGGGAGGGTCTTC. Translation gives CASSRSGQGRVF. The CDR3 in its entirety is CASSRSGQGRVFF. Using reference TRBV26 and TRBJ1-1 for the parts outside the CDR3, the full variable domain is NSKVIQTPRYLVKGQGQKAKMRCIPEKGHPVVFWYQQNKNNEFKFLINFQNQEVLQQIDMTEKRFSAECPSNSPCSLEIQSSEAGDSALYLCASSRSGQGRVFFGKGTRLTVV.